This entry lists 9 T cell receptor beta chains sequenced from one sample in a study of a mutant IDH1 vaccine in newly diagnosed glioma. The time point was: week 5, during vaccination. A 20-mer mutant IDH1 peptide at 300 ug was injected subcutaneously with topical imiquimod. Which antigens these TCRs recognize remains unknown. Only in-frame clones appear in the TCRdb table, and some are missing; sequencing was by immunoSEQ multiplex PCR. The sample carries over 25,000 clones, 75% to 90% recorded once. The sample in question was peripheral blood mononuclear cells (PBMCs), obtained from a glioma patient whose treatment included an IDH1 peptide vaccine. The source is a woman aged 40 to 50 with glioma. Some clones in this sample may be carry-over from other donors' samples.

The genes are TRBV19 and TRBJ1-1; the D is unclear. Germline CDR1 reads LNHDA; CDR2 reads SQIVND (reference sequence). The length of the CDR3 is 12 residues. V lost 1 base and J lost 11, with 11 bases in between. DNA for the CDR3: TGTGCCAGTAGTATAGGCAACCGCCGCGCTTTCTTT. Translating gives CASSIGNRRAFF.

The CDR3 here is CASRLLAGGSRGTDTQYF. CDR3 DNA: TGTGCCAGCAGGCTGCTAGCGGGGGGCTCTCGTGGCACAGATACGCAGTATTTT. V is TRBV2 and J is TRBJ2-3; 11 bases map to TRBD2. V was pared by 6 bases and J by 1 base, with 12 bases of the junction left unmatched. In germline, CDR1 is SNHLY, CDR2 FYNNEI. The CDR3 runs to 18 residues. Drawing the rest from reference TRBV2 and TRBJ2-3, the complete variable domain is EPEVTQTPSHQVTQMGQEVILRCVPISNHLYFYWYRQILGQKVEFLVSFYNNEISEKSEIFDDQFSVERPDGSNFTLKIRSTKLEDSAMYFCASRLLAGGSRGTDTQYFGPGTRLTVL.

The chain joins TRBV7-2 to TRBJ1-6; 8 positions agree with TRBD1. Losses at the gene ends were 2 bases for V and 6 bases for J; bases not matched to a gene: 12. The CDR3 has 18 residues. Germline CDR1 reads SGHTA; CDR2 reads FQGNSA. The CDR3 bases are TGTGCCAGCAGCTTACCCCCCGGGGCAGGGGGCCGTAATTCACCCCTCCACTTT. Translation: CASSLPPGAGGRNSPLHF.

This rearrangement joins TRBV19 to TRBJ1-5; 8 positions agree with TRBD1. The V segment lost 5 bases and the J segment 3 bases; nucleotides outside the gene matches: 6. The CDR3 spans 15 residues. Germline lookup yields CDR1 LNHDA and CDR2 SQIVND (reference sequence). The chain's CDR3 is CASSSGQGNNQPQHF. Written as DNA, the CDR3 is TGTGCCAGTAGTTCAGGACAGGGCAACAATCAGCCCCAGCATTTT.

The rearrangement links TRBV6-1 to TRBJ1-5, with D perhaps TRBD1 (5 bases). Germline CDR1 is MNHNS and CDR2 is SASEGT. V lost 7 bases, J lost 6 bases, and 13 bases lay in between. The CDR3 has 13 amino acids. DNA of the CDR3: TGTGCCAGCACGGGCAGGGATTTTCAGCCCCAGCATTTT. Encoded protein: CASTGRDFQPQHF.

The chain links TRBV19 to TRBJ1-2, with unresolved D. The CDR3 has 12 amino acids. Trimming pared 3 bases from V and 5 bases from J, leaving 7 bases between. CDR1 and CDR2 from the germline V gene are LNHDA and SQIVND (reference sequence). The CDR3 region has the DNA TGTGCCAGTAGTATTGGGCGGTATGGCTACACCTTC. This sequence encodes CASSIGRYGYTF.

The V and J genes are TRBV2 and TRBJ2-7, with D unclear. Germline CDR1 and CDR2: SNHLY and FYNNEI. V dropped 1 base and J dropped 7 bases, with 5 bases sitting between them. The CDR3 is made up of 11 amino acids. The CDR3 DNA sequence: TGTGCCAGCAGTGAAGAAGGGGAGCAGTACTTC. Amino acid sequence: CASSEEGEQYF. The entire variable domain, with the rest obtained from reference TRBV2 and TRBJ2-7, is as follows: EPEVTQTPSHQVTQMGQEVILRCVPISNHLYFYWYRQILGQKVEFLVSFYNNEISEKSEIFDDQFSVERPDGSNFTLKIRSTKLEDSAMYFCASSEEGEQYFGPGTRLTVT.

DNA for the CDR3: TGCAGTGCTCCACGCTATGAAAAACTGTTTTTT. It encodes CSAPRYEKLFF. This chain joins TRBV20-1 and TRBJ1-4; no definite D call. The ends were cut back, 5 bases at V and 6 bases at J, with 7 bases in the middle. CDR1 DFQATT and CDR2 SNEGSKA come from the germline V gene (reference sequence). This CDR3 spans 11 amino acids.

The rearrangement links TRBV4-1 to TRBJ1-6, with a tentative D call TRBD1 (6 bases). CDR3 size: 14 residues. The ends were cut back, 3 bases at V and 5 bases at J, with 8 bases in the middle. The germline gives CDR1 MGHRA, CDR2 YSYEKL. The CDR3 sequence is CASSQHRDNSPLHF. In nucleotides, the CDR3 is TGCGCCAGCAGCCAGCACAGGGATAATTCACCCCTCCACTTT.